The present T cell receptor (beta chain) was sequenced within a study of T-cell memory formation after mild COVID-19. CDR3 length: 15 amino acids. CDR1 SGHVS and CDR2 FNYEAQ come from the germline V gene. V lost 2 bases and J 6 bases, leaving 14 bases between the germline ends. TCRdb called the 5' RACE reads again in MiXCR, with one record for every CDR3 protein. The sample carries some 110,000 distinct CDR3 sequences, 12% recorded once. The TCR was taken from an adult woman who had mild COVID-19 (a few samples of this study predate the infection). Cell type and time point are not known. The chain has TRBV7-6 and TRBJ2-1; maybe TRBD2 (6 bases). Sequenced sample: PBMCs or a T cell subset sorted from them (not recorded which). The CDR3 loop reads CASSLFPGASNEQFF. The CDR3 DNA reads as TGTGCCAGCAGCTTATTTCCGGGAGCGAGCAATGAGCAGTTCTTC.